The 7 T cell receptor beta chains reported below all come from one sample, sequenced in a study of blood T cell repertoires in COVID-19. TCRdb keeps only in-frame clones here, not all; method: immunoSEQ multiplex PCR. The table lists 130,000 to 150,000 clones, over 65% of them singletons. The sample was peripheral blood. These receptors were collected from a human donor in a cohort sampled during active COVID-19.

The chain links TRBV28 to TRBJ1-1, with a tentative D call TRBD1 (5 bases). The germline gives CDR1 MDHEN, CDR2 SYDVKM. This CDR3 has 12 residues. Trimming cost V 4 bases and J 10 bases, with 13 bases left between them. CDR3 loop: CASSSPGLRAFF. The CDR3, as DNA: TGTGCCAGCAGTTCCCCGGGACTGAGAGCTTTCTTT.

V usage is TRBV11-2 and J usage is TRBJ1-1; a weak D match, TRBD1 (6 bases). Trimming cost V 5 bases and J 5 bases, with 18 bases left between them. CDR3 length equals 15 residues. Germline V gives CDR1 SGHAT, CDR2 FQNNGV. The DNA for the CDR3 is TGTGCCAGCAGCCCCTTCTACAGGGAGGGGACTGAAGCTTTCTTT. It codes for CASSPFYREGTEAFF.

V usage is TRBV15 and J usage is TRBJ2-7; possibly TRBD1 for D (5 bases). The V and J ends lost 3 bases and 5 bases respectively, with 17 bases between them. CDR1 is LNHNV, CDR2 YYDKDF, per germline (reference sequence). The CDR3 has 15 amino acids. This chain's CDR3 is CATSSGKGMVDEQYF. DNA for the CDR3: TGTGCCACCAGCAGTGGTAAGGGGATGGTCGACGAGCAGTACTTC.

This rearrangement joins TRBV19 to TRBJ1-2; weak D call: TRBD1 (6 bases). This CDR3 has 14 residues. Germline CDR1 and CDR2: LNHDA and SQIVND (reference sequence). Trimming shortened V by 2 bases and J by 4 bases, and 11 bases separated the two germline ends. CDR3 bases: TGTGCCAGTAGTATAACCGGGACAATCTATGGCTACACCTTC. This sequence encodes CASSITGTIYGYTF.

In regard to this clone: Distinct nucleotide sequences in the sample also encode this CDR3. V usage is TRBV21-1 and J usage is TRBJ2-2; the D segment call TRBD2 is taken from the table without a DNA check. TRBV21-1 is a pseudogene locus. This CDR3 is built from 14 residues. CDR3 sequence (DNA): TGTGCCAGCAGTAGGGGGGGTCGAGACGGGGAGCTGTTTTTT. Protein product: CASSRGGRDGELFF.

The chain joins TRBV6-6 to TRBJ2-4; 7 bases agree with TRBD2. J lost 0 bases, V lost 4 bases, and 6 bases had no gene match. In germline, CDR1 is MNHNY, CDR2 SVGAGI (reference sequence). The CDR3 runs 16 residues. CDR3 in amino acids: CASSFLAVLAKNIQYF. The CDR3 bases are TGTGCCAGCAGTTTTCTAGCGGTGCTAGCCAAAAACATTCAGTACTTC.

The chain has TRBV4-2 and TRBJ2-5; 10 bases align to TRBD2. This CDR3 has 15 residues. Germline assignment: CDR1 LGHNA and CDR2 YNFKEQ. Losses at the gene ends were 5 bases for V and 0 bases for J; bases not matched to a gene: 3. CDR3 residues: CASSFLAGDQETQYF. The CDR3 region has the DNA TGTGCCAGCAGCTTCCTAGCGGGGGACCAAGAGACCCAGTACTTC.